Each of the 6 T cell receptor beta chains below was sequenced from the same sample in a study of shared clonotypes between healthy human individuals (dated by TCRdb to the early 2020s). Preparation of the library involved the immunoSEQ multiplex PCR assay. The table comes from immuneACCESS by way of TCRdb, which keeps in-frame sequences with V and J called. Part of the clones is missing from these tables; in studies checked, under half for an unresolved V gene and the rest for unknown reasons. The sample includes about 710,000 clones, with over 60% observed a single time. The top ten constitute about 1.7% of the sample. Sequencing was carried out using memory CD4+ T cells sorted from blood. The label giving this sample's cell subset or site can be read as: CD45RA-negative fraction. These TCRs come from a woman aged 25 to 39 in good health.

This clone occurred many times. Other nucleotide sequences from this sample produce the same CDR3. The chain carries TRBV5-4 and TRBJ2-5; TRBD2 is a possible D gene (5 bases). From germline, CDR1 is SGHNT and CDR2 YYREEE (reference sequence). The CDR3 is 13 amino acids. The V and J ends lost 2 bases and 1 base respectively, with 6 bases between them. The CDR3 reads CASSLSGQETQYF. In DNA, the CDR3 is TGTGCCAGCAGCTTAAGCGGCCAAGAGACCCAGTACTTC.

This clone came up once. This chain uses TRBV7-9 with TRBJ1-1; 7 bases fit TRBD1. The trim removed 0 bases at V and 8 bases at J, leaving 9 bases unmatched. There are 15 residues in the CDR3. Looked up from germline, CDR1 is SEHNR and CDR2 is FQNEAQ (reference sequence). CDR3 DNA sequence: TGTGCCAGCAGCTTAGCGCGCGCCGGGACAGAAGAAGCTTTCTTT. This gives the protein CASSLARAGTEEAFF.

This chain connects TRBV7-3 to TRBJ2-3, with 11 bases matching TRBD2. Germline V lookup: CDR1 SGHTA, CDR2 FQGTGA. The CDR3 sequence is 16 residues long. V lost 5 bases, J lost 5 bases, and 9 bases stayed unmatched. The CDR3 bases are TGTGCCAGCAGCCCTATAGCGGGAGGGACTGGAGATACGCAGTATTTT. Translating it yields CASSPIAGGTGDTQYF.

This chain connects TRBV29-1 to TRBJ2-5, with a weak D call TRBD1 (6 bases). The CDR3 is made up of 15 amino acids. Germline CDR1 is SQVTM and CDR2 is ANQGSEA. The V end lost 2 bases, the J end lost 0 bases, and 13 bases lay between the germline ends. In DNA, the CDR3 is TGCAGCGTTGAACCGACATGGGGGCACCAAGAGACCCAGTACTTC. Its protein is CSVEPTWGHQETQYF.

The genes are TRBV10-3 and TRBJ2-2; 10 bases align to TRBD2. The trim removed 8 bases at V and 6 bases at J, leaving 12 bases unmatched. Germline CDR1 is ENHRY and CDR2 is SYGVKD. This CDR3 spans 16 amino acids. Written as DNA, the CDR3 is TGTGCCATCGGATCCCCGGCTAGCGGGAGTCCCGGGGAGCTGTTTTTT. Its protein is CAIGSPASGSPGELFF.

The CDR3 protein is CASSQVRETQYF. The CDR3 DNA reads TGTGCCAGCAGCCAAGTGAGGGAGACCCAGTACTTC. The genes are TRBV4-2 and TRBJ2-5; D gene unclear. CDR3 length: 12 residues. Trimming cost V 1 base and J 5 bases, with 5 bases left between them. Germline V lookup: CDR1 LGHNA, CDR2 YNFKEQ.